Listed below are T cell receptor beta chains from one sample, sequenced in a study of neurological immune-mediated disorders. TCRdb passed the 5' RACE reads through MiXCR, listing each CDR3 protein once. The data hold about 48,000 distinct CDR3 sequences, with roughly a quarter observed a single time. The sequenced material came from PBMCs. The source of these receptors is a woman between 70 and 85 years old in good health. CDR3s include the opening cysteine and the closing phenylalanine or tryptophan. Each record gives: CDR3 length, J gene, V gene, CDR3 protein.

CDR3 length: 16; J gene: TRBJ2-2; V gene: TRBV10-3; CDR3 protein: CAISESAMGSGGELFF
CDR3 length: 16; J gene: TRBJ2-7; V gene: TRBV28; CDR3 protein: CASSSNGLAGTYEQYF
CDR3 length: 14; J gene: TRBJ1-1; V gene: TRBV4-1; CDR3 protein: CASSPWQGPTEAFF
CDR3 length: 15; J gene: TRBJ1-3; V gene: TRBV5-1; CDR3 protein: CASSFNPRAGNTIYF
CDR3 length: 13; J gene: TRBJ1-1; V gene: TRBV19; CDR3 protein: CASSMGPNTEAFF
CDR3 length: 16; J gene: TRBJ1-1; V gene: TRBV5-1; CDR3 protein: CASSPLPQSRNTEAFF
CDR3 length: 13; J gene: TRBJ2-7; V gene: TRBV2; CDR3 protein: CASSPQSVNEQYF
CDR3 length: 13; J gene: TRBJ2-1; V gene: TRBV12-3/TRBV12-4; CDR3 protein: CASTGGVYNEQFF
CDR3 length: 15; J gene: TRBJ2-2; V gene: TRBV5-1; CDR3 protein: CASSYRAADTGELFF
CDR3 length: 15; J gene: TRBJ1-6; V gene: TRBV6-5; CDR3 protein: CASRVRRENNSPLHF
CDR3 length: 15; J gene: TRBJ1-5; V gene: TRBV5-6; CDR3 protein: CASSLLTGKDQPQHF